Listed below are T cell receptor beta chains from one sample, sequenced in a study of breast tumors, draining lymph nodes, adjacent tissues. TCRdb re-called the multiplex PCR reads with MiXCR, one entry per CDR3 protein. The table lists about 300,000 distinct CDR3 sequences, more than 30% of them singletons. The sample consisted of axillary lymph node tissue. The receptors derive from a female donor with breast cancer. Some clones in this sample may be carry-over from other donors' samples. Each CDR3 is given with its conserved first and last residue. D genes are given only for firm matches. The size of a clone is reported for some rows only, either as once, few or many, or as a class for expanded clones.

clone size,J gene,CDR3 length,D gene,V gene,CDR3 DNA,CDR3 protein
many,TRBJ2-1,14,-,TRBV20-1,TGCAGTGCTAGAGATCAGCGGTCCTACAATGAGCAGTTCTTC,CSARDQRSYNEQFF
many,TRBJ2-2,16,TRBD1,TRBV11-3,TGTGCCAGCAGCAAGACAGGGGGTGGGGAGACCGGGGAGCTGTTTTTT,CASSKTGGGETGELFF
-,TRBJ2-3,13,-,TRBV6-2/TRBV6-3,TGTGCCAGCAAGGGACGGCGCACAGATACGCAGTATTTT,CASKGRRTDTQYF
many,TRBJ2-5,15,TRBD2,TRBV7-2,TGTGCCAGCACCGAACTAGCGGGAGTGGGGGAGACCCAGTACTTC,CASTELAGVGETQYF
-,TRBJ2-1,20,-,TRBV6-6,TGTGCCGGCAGCCTAACTCCAAGAGGGGAAGGCGGGACCCGGGGCAATGAGCAGTTCTTC,CAGSLTPRGEGGTRGNEQFF
many,TRBJ2-5,15,TRBD1,TRBV7-6,TGTGCCAGCAGCCAACAGGGGGCGCAAGGAGAGACCCAGTACTTC,CASSQQGAQGETQYF
-,TRBJ1-5,15,-,TRBV30,TGTGCCTGGAGTGACCCCAGACAGTGGAATCAGCCCCAGCATTTT,CAWSDPRQWNQPQHF
many,TRBJ1-6,14,-,TRBV3-1,TGTGCCAGCAGCCAAGAGGACAGAAATTCACCCCTCCACTTT,CASSQEDRNSPLHF
many,TRBJ1-2,15,-,TRBV9,TGTGCCAGCAGCGTAGGTGTCGGTAAGGGCAATGGCTACACCTTC,CASSVGVGKGNGYTF
-,TRBJ2-7,16,TRBD2,TRBV7-6,TGTGCCAGCAGCCCCGGACTAGCGGGAGGGCCAGGGGAGCAGTACTTC,CASSPGLAGGPGEQYF
-,TRBJ1-5,14,-,TRBV6-5,TGTGCCAGCAGTCACTTGGGGTCTGGACAGCCCCAGCATTTT,CASSHLGSGQPQHF
many,TRBJ2-1,16,-,TRBV2,TGTGCCAGCAAGCCCCCACGAGCGCAGTCCTACAATGAGCAGTTCTTC,CASKPPRAQSYNEQFF
many,TRBJ2-5,15,-,TRBV19,TGTGCCAGTAGTATAGCGGCGCAAAAACAAGAGACCCAGTACTTC,CASSIAAQKQETQYF
-,TRBJ2-7,15,TRBD1,TRBV7-3,TGTGCCAGCAGCGCAAAGGGACAGGGGATCTACGAGCAGTACTTC,CASSAKGQGIYEQYF
many,TRBJ2-5,13,TRBD2,TRBV12-5,TGTGCTAGTGGTTCGGGAGGAGGGGAGACCCAGTACTTC,CASGSGGGETQYF
many,TRBJ2-5,13,-,TRBV9,TGTGCCAGCAGCGTAGGGGGGCAGGAGACCCAGTACTTC,CASSVGGQETQYF